Listed below are T cell receptor beta chains from one sample, sequenced in a study of T cells after posttransplantation cyclophosphamide. TCRdb's table, derived via immunoSEQ multiplex PCR, lists solely in-frame clones and lacks some. In the table there are about 47,000 clones, about 90% of which are singletons. The sequenced sample consisted of PBMCs. The source is a woman aged 50 to 60 in good health and a related stem cell transplant donor. CDR3s include the opening cysteine and the closing phenylalanine or tryptophan. Each record gives: V gene, J gene, clone size, CDR3 length, D gene, CDR3 protein, CDR3 DNA. A D gene is named only where the DNA matches it firmly. Clone sizes are given selectively: once, few, many, or a class where the clone is expanded.

V: TRBV19
J: TRBJ1-1
size: once
length: 13
D: -
CDR3: CASTSYMNTEAFF
DNA: TGTGCCAGTACATCGTACATGAACACTGAAGCTTTCTTT

V: TRBV9
J: TRBJ2-3
size: -
length: 16
D: -
CDR3: CASSGGVGSATDTQYF
DNA: TGTGCCAGCAGCGGGGGGGTTGGGTCAGCGACAGATACGCAGTATTTT

V: TRBV5-6
J: TRBJ2-7
size: -
length: 11
D: -
CDR3: CASSSSYEQYF
DNA: TGTGCCAGCAGCTCCTCCTACGAGCAGTACTTC

V: TRBV27
J: TRBJ2-7
size: -
length: 13
D: TRBD2
CDR3: CASSPGTNYEQYF
DNA: TGTGCCAGCAGTCCCGGGACTAACTACGAGCAGTACTTC

V: TRBV12-5
J: TRBJ1-5
size: few
length: 17
D: -
CDR3: CASGLVGAAGSNQPQHF
DNA: TGTGCTAGTGGTTTGGTAGGGGCGGCTGGGAGCAATCAGCCCCAGCATTTT

V: TRBV7-3
J: TRBJ2-2
size: -
length: 16
D: -
CDR3: CASSLIAGDDTGELFF
DNA: TGTGCCAGCAGCTTAATCGCAGGGGATGACACCGGGGAGCTGTTTTTT

V: TRBV27
J: TRBJ1-2
size: -
length: 13
D: TRBD1
CDR3: CASRSTGNYGYTF
DNA: TGTGCCAGCAGGTCGACAGGGAACTATGGCTACACCTTC

V: TRBV19
J: TRBJ2-5
size: -
length: 16
D: TRBD2
CDR3: CASSGRGASGRQTQYF
DNA: TGTGCCAGTAGCGGAAGGGGGGCTAGCGGGAGGCAGACCCAGTACTTC

V: TRBV6-5
J: TRBJ1-2
size: -
length: 13
D: TRBD1
CDR3: CASSAQGLDGYTF
DNA: TGTGCCAGCAGTGCACAGGGGTTGGATGGCTACACCTTC

V: TRBV5-1
J: TRBJ2-2
size: -
length: 13
D: -
CDR3: CARRTVNTGELFF
DNA: TGCGCCAGAAGGACAGTGAACACCGGGGAGCTGTTTTTT

V: TRBV6-5
J: TRBJ2-1
size: -
length: 13
D: TRBD2
CDR3: CATLGRARNEQFF
DNA: TGTGCCACCCTCGGGAGGGCCCGCAATGAGCAGTTCTTC

V: TRBV5-1
J: TRBJ1-6
size: -
length: 14
D: -
CDR3: CASSLGGEGSPLHF
DNA: TGCGCCAGCAGCTTGGGGGGAGAAGGTTCACCCCTCCACTTT

V: TRBV18
J: TRBJ1-4
size: -
length: 14
D: -
CDR3: CASSPSATNEKLFF
DNA: TGTGCCAGCTCACCCTCTGCAACTAATGAAAAACTGTTTTTT

V: TRBV5-1
J: TRBJ1-1
size: -
length: 14
D: -
CDR3: CASSLAGGNTEAFF
DNA: TGCGCCAGCAGCTTGGCCGGGGGGAACACTGAAGCTTTCTTT

V: TRBV5-4
J: TRBJ1-3
size: -
length: 15
D: -
CDR3: CASSLKTSSGNTIYF
DNA: TGTGCCAGCAGCCTAAAGACAAGCTCTGGAAACACCATATATTTT

V: TRBV9
J: TRBJ2-7
size: -
length: 16
D: TRBD2
CDR3: CASSEVAGDGSYEQYF
DNA: TGTGCCAGCAGCGAAGTAGCGGGAGACGGCTCCTACGAGCAGTACTTC

V: TRBV7-9
J: TRBJ2-7
size: -
length: 15
D: -
CDR3: CASTPGGGNPYEQYF
DNA: TGTGCCAGCACCCCCGGAGGAGGGAACCCCTACGAGCAGTACTTC

V: TRBV4-2
J: TRBJ1-1
size: -
length: 15
D: -
CDR3: CASSQEGEVNTEAFF
DNA: TGTGCCAGCAGCCAAGAGGGGGAGGTGAACACTGAAGCTTTCTTT

V: TRBV2
J: TRBJ2-1
size: once
length: 13
D: -
CDR3: CASSEGPNNEQFF
DNA: TGTGCCAGCAGTGAAGGCCCTAACAATGAGCAGTTCTTC

V: TRBV5-1
J: TRBJ2-1
size: -
length: 15
D: TRBD2
CDR3: CASSRWGLAENEQFF
DNA: TGCGCCAGCAGCCGGTGGGGACTAGCGGAAAATGAGCAGTTCTTC

V: TRBV5-1
J: TRBJ1-1
size: -
length: 14
D: TRBD1
CDR3: CASSYGQGAGEAFF
DNA: TGCGCCAGCAGCTACGGACAGGGGGCCGGTGAAGCTTTCTTT

V: TRBV19
J: TRBJ2-2
size: -
length: 13
D: -
CDR3: CASNWGDTGELFF
DNA: TGTGCCAGCAATTGGGGGGACACCGGGGAGCTGTTTTTT

V: TRBV10-3
J: TRBJ1-5
size: -
length: 16
D: -
CDR3: CAISESKDTSNQPQHF
DNA: TGTGCCATCAGTGAGTCTAAGGACACCAGCAATCAGCCCCAGCATTTT

V: TRBV19
J: TRBJ2-1
size: -
length: 14
D: TRBD2
CDR3: CASSPTSGRGEQFF
DNA: TGTGCCAGTAGCCCGACTAGCGGGAGGGGTGAGCAGTTCTTC

V: TRBV4-1
J: TRBJ2-1
size: once
length: 15
D: -
CDR3: CASSQVDGSFGEQFF
DNA: TGCGCCAGCAGCCAAGTAGACGGGAGCTTTGGGGAGCAGTTCTTC

V: TRBV29-1
J: TRBJ2-7
size: -
length: 12
D: -
CDR3: CSASQGSYEQYF
DNA: TGCAGCGCATCTCAGGGTTCCTACGAGCAGTACTTC

V: TRBV19
J: TRBJ2-1
size: once
length: 15
D: TRBD2
CDR3: CASSPGVAGAFEQFF
DNA: TGTGCCAGTAGCCCCGGGGTAGCGGGAGCTTTTGAGCAGTTCTTC

V: TRBV6-5
J: TRBJ2-5
size: -
length: 15
D: -
CDR3: CASSPPFGGQETQYF
DNA: TGTGCCAGCAGTCCGCCCTTCGGGGGCCAAGAGACCCAGTACTTC

V: TRBV27
J: TRBJ2-7
size: -
length: 14
D: TRBD2
CDR3: CASSLGASGRAQYF
DNA: TGTGCCAGCAGTTTGGGGGCTAGCGGGAGGGCGCAGTACTTC

V: TRBV5-4
J: TRBJ1-2
size: -
length: 15
D: TRBD1
CDR3: CASSPKGTGADGYTF
DNA: TGTGCCAGCAGCCCGAAAGGGACAGGGGCGGATGGCTACACCTTC

V: TRBV10-2
J: TRBJ1-4
size: once
length: 15
D: TRBD1
CDR3: CASRETGGTNEKLFF
DNA: TGCGCCAGCAGAGAGACAGGGGGGACTAATGAAAAACTGTTTTTT

V: TRBV28
J: TRBJ2-1
size: -
length: 15
D: TRBD2
CDR3: CASSTSGILGNEQFF
DNA: TGTGCCAGCAGCACCAGCGGGATCCTGGGAAATGAGCAGTTCTTC

V: TRBV10-1
J: TRBJ2-3
size: -
length: 8
D: -
CDR3: CASREQYF
DNA: TGCGCCAGCCGAGAGCAGTATTTT

V: TRBV5-1
J: TRBJ2-2
size: -
length: 16
D: -
CDR3: CASSSEGVVWDGELFF
DNA: TGCGCCAGCAGCTCCGAAGGGGTAGTCTGGGACGGGGAGCTGTTTTTT

V: TRBV2
J: TRBJ2-7
size: -
length: 15
D: -
CDR3: CASRRSTGYASEQYF
DNA: TGTGCCAGCAGAAGAAGTACAGGGTATGCTAGCGAGCAGTACTTC

V: TRBV11-2
J: TRBJ2-5
size: -
length: 13
D: TRBD2
CDR3: CASSWGLEATQYF
DNA: TGTGCCAGCAGCTGGGGACTAGAAGCGACCCAGTACTTC

V: TRBV30
J: TRBJ2-5
size: -
length: 14
D: -
CDR3: CAWSRGREQETQYF
DNA: TGTGCCTGGAGCCGAGGGCGGGAACAGGAGACCCAGTACTTC

V: TRBV25-1
J: TRBJ1-1
size: once
length: 13
D: TRBD1
CDR3: CASSDTGDTEAFF
DNA: TGTGCCAGCAGCGACACAGGGGACACTGAAGCTTTCTTT

V: TRBV5-1
J: TRBJ2-1
size: -
length: 16
D: TRBD2
CDR3: CASSSPSGSSYNEQFF
DNA: TGCGCCAGCAGCTCCCCTAGCGGAAGCTCCTACAATGAGCAGTTCTTC

V: TRBV5-1
J: TRBJ2-3
size: once
length: 16
D: -
CDR3: CASSLGSGDLTDTQYF
DNA: TGCGCCAGCAGCTTGGGCTCCGGGGATCTCACAGATACGCAGTATTTT

V: TRBV5-4
J: TRBJ2-1
size: -
length: 15
D: -
CDR3: CASSPDSLGYNEQFF
DNA: TGTGCCAGCAGCCCGGACTCCCTTGGGTACAATGAGCAGTTCTTC

V: TRBV5-1
J: TRBJ2-3
size: -
length: 15
D: -
CDR3: CASSLAPQGTDTQYF
DNA: TGCGCCAGCAGCTTGGCCCCCCAGGGAACAGATACGCAGTATTTT

V: TRBV28
J: TRBJ2-7
size: -
length: 14
D: -
CDR3: CASSFPIPTYEQYF
DNA: TGTGCCAGCAGTTTCCCGATTCCTACCTACGAGCAGTACTTC

V: TRBV28
J: TRBJ2-7
size: few
length: 11
D: -
CDR3: CASSQSYEQYF
DNA: TGTGCCAGCAGTCAATCCTACGAGCAGTACTTC

V: TRBV19
J: TRBJ1-1
size: -
length: 15
D: TRBD1
CDR3: CASNSGQGVYTEAFF
DNA: TGTGCCAGTAATTCCGGACAGGGGGTATACACTGAAGCTTTCTTT

V: TRBV14
J: TRBJ1-5
size: -
length: 14
D: TRBD1
CDR3: CASSPGQGNQPQHF
DNA: TGTGCCAGCAGCCCGGGACAGGGAAATCAGCCCCAGCATTTT

V: TRBV2
J: TRBJ1-6
size: -
length: 15
D: TRBD1
CDR3: CASSRTGRFNSPLHF
DNA: TGTGCCAGCAGTAGGACAGGGAGGTTCAATTCACCCCTCCACTTT

V: TRBV19
J: TRBJ2-7
size: few
length: 11
D: -
CDR3: CASSGDYEQYF
DNA: TGTGCCAGTAGCGGGGACTACGAGCAGTACTTC

V: TRBV18
J: TRBJ2-2
size: -
length: 13
D: -
CDR3: CASAPGGNRELFF
DNA: TGTGCCAGCGCACCCGGGGGTAACCGGGAGCTGTTTTTT

V: TRBV15
J: TRBJ1-4
size: -
length: 14
D: -
CDR3: CATSGREPEEKLFF
DNA: TGTGCCACCAGCGGGAGGGAGCCGGAAGAAAAACTGTTTTTT

V: TRBV11-2
J: TRBJ1-1
size: -
length: 14
D: -
CDR3: CASSPYRVSPEAFF
DNA: TGTGCCAGCAGCCCATACAGGGTTTCCCCTGAAGCTTTCTTT

V: TRBV6-6
J: TRBJ1-4
size: -
length: 15
D: -
CDR3: CASIKGPPTNEKLFF
DNA: TGTGCCAGCATCAAGGGGCCCCCAACTAATGAAAAACTGTTTTTT

V: TRBV4-1
J: TRBJ1-6
size: once
length: 17
D: -
CDR3: CASSQEGAGTDNSPLHF
DNA: TGCGCCAGCAGCCAAGAGGGAGCGGGCACCGATAATTCACCCCTCCACTTT

V: TRBV6-1
J: TRBJ2-3
size: -
length: 18
D: TRBD1
CDR3: CASSEARGQGDIPDTQYF
DNA: TGTGCCAGCAGTGAAGCCCGGGGTCAGGGGGATATCCCAGATACGCAGTATTTT

V: TRBV5-1
J: TRBJ1-2
size: -
length: 16
D: -
CDR3: CASSFSGGTSNYGYTF
DNA: TGCGCCAGCAGCTTTTCAGGAGGAACTTCTAACTATGGCTACACCTTC

V: TRBV6-5
J: TRBJ1-2
size: -
length: 15
D: TRBD1
CDR3: CASSGKLTGGDGYTF
DNA: TGTGCCAGCAGCGGCAAACTCACAGGGGGGGATGGCTACACCTTC

V: TRBV18
J: TRBJ2-5
size: -
length: 14
D: TRBD1
CDR3: CASSSTGTEETQYF
DNA: TGTGCCAGCTCGTCGACAGGGACCGAAGAGACCCAGTACTTC

V: TRBV7-9
J: TRBJ2-7
size: -
length: 14
D: -
CDR3: CASSLVQGTYEQYF
DNA: TGTGCCAGCAGCTTGGTACAGGGTACCTACGAGCAGTACTTC

V: TRBV6-1
J: TRBJ2-7
size: -
length: 15
D: TRBD1
CDR3: CASSEGGLGSYEQYF
DNA: TGTGCCAGCAGCGAAGGGGGCTTGGGCTCCTACGAGCAGTACTTC

V: TRBV14
J: TRBJ2-7
size: -
length: 16
D: TRBD2
CDR3: CASSQKVSGRQYEQYF
DNA: TGTGCCAGCAGCCAAAAGGTCAGCGGGAGACAGTACGAGCAGTACTTC